These 29 T cell receptor beta chains share one sample of origin, sequenced in a study of cytomegalovirus exposure and HLA in healthy donors. Using immunoSEQ multiplex PCR, the repertoire was profiled, and TCRdb retains in-frame clones only, with some absent. Of about 150,000 clones detected, around 84% appear once; the ten largest clones hold around 2.1%. The specimen sequenced was PBMCs. Receptors originate from a human donor in good health.

The V gene is TRBV4-2, the J gene TRBJ2-1; 10 bases are a match to TRBD1. J was trimmed by 4 bases and V by 1 base; bases with no gene match: 1. Per germline, CDR1 LGHNA and CDR2 YNFKEQ. The CDR3 covers 15 residues. CDR3 protein: CASSQGGQGYNEQFF. The CDR3 DNA follows: TGTGCCAGCAGCCAAGGGGGACAGGGGTACAATGAGCAGTTCTTC.

V and J are TRBV5-1 and TRBJ2-3; a weak D match, TRBD2 (6 bases). The germline CDR1 and CDR2 sequences are SGHRS and YFSETQ. The length of the CDR3 is 15 residues. V was cut by 5 bases and J by 0 bases, with 13 bases left in between. The CDR3 region is CASRTTAGSTDTQYF. As DNA, the CDR3 is TGCGCCAGCAGGACTACAGCGGGCAGCACAGATACGCAGTATTTT.

J is TRBJ2-3 and V is TRBV27, with D perhaps TRBD1 (5 bases). The CDR3 contains 17 residues. The V gene's germline CDR1 is MNHEY and CDR2 SMNVEV (reference sequence). V was clipped by 5 bases and J by 0 bases, with 18 bases between them. The CDR3 protein is CASSLLDSSHSTDTQYF. The CDR3 DNA reads as TGTGCCAGCAGTCTACTCGACAGTAGCCATAGCACAGATACGCAGTATTTT.

The gene calls are TRBV18 and TRBJ2-7, with D perhaps matching TRBD1 (6 bases). This CDR3 has 14 residues. The V end was cut by 0 bases, the J end by 4 bases, with 10 bases between. The germline V gene has CDR1 KGHSH and CDR2 LQKENI. The CDR3 DNA sequence: TGTGCCAGCTCACCACCTCAGGGGACATACGAGCAGTACTTC. Amino acid sequence: CASSPPQGTYEQYF. Looking up the rest from reference TRBV18 and TRBJ2-7 gives the full variable domain: NAGVMQNPRHLVRRRGQEARLRCSPMKGHSHVYWYRQLPEEGLKFMVYLQKENIIDESGMPKERFSAEFPKEGPSILRIQQVVRGDSAAYFCASSPPQGTYEQYFGPGTRLTVT.

This clone was observed once. The chain carries TRBV5-4 and TRBJ2-7; 9 bases align to TRBD2. Germline V gene data show CDR1 as SGHNT and CDR2 as YYREEE (reference sequence). The CDR3 is 17 amino acids. V lost 0 bases to trimming and J lost 5 bases; unmatched junction nucleotides: 12. The CDR3 sequence is CASSLGGTGLAVDEQYF. In DNA, the CDR3 is TGTGCCAGCAGCTTGGGTGGAACGGGACTAGCCGTCGACGAGCAGTACTTC.

J is TRBJ2-1 and V is TRBV18; the D gene is possibly TRBD1 (6 bases). The length of the CDR3 is 13 residues. Germline CDR1 and CDR2: KGHSH and LQKENI. Trimming cost V 8 bases and J 7 bases, with 15 bases left between them. The CDR3, as DNA: TGTGCCAGCACTAACGGGACACTTAATGAGCAGTTCTTC. Encoded protein: CASTNGTLNEQFF.

The chain is built from TRBV28 and TRBJ1-4; the D gene is possibly TRBD1 (5 bases). Deletions cut 3 bases from V and 7 bases from J, with 12 bases between. The germline CDR1 and CDR2 sequences are MDHEN and SYDVKM. The CDR3 totals 14 residues. The CDR3 DNA reads as TGTGCCAGCAGTTTGTGGGACTCTGGTGAAAAACTGTTTTTT. It yields the protein CASSLWDSGEKLFF.

The chain joins TRBV6-1 to TRBJ2-5; the D gene is possibly TRBD1 (5 bases). This CDR3 has 14 amino acids. V was cut by 6 bases and J by 2 bases, with 13 bases left in between. Germline V gene data show CDR1 as MNHNS and CDR2 as SASEGT. The CDR3: CASRRTIQQETQYF. The CDR3 coding sequence is TGTGCCAGCAGGAGGACAATTCAACAAGAGACCCAGTACTTC.

V gene TRBV6-1 combines with J gene TRBJ1-3, with 7 bases identical to TRBD1. CDR3 length equals 15 residues. V shed 4 bases, J shed 0 bases, and the junction held 3 bases outside the gene matches. Per the germline V gene, CDR1 is MNHNS and CDR2 is SASEGT. This CDR3 reads CASSGWDSSGNTIYF. CDR3 DNA: TGTGCCAGCAGTGGGTGGGACAGCTCTGGAAACACCATATATTTT.

This chain connects TRBV18 to TRBJ2-5, with D tentatively TRBD2 (5 bases). Germline-derived CDR1 and CDR2 are KGHSH and LQKENI. Between the trimmed V and J ends, which lost 3 bases and 1 base, there was a span of 12 bases. The CDR3 runs to 15 residues. The CDR3 DNA follows: TGTGCCAGCTCACCTAGCGTGAAATCCCAAGAGACCCAGTACTTC. Encoded protein: CASSPSVKSQETQYF.

V and J are TRBV2 and TRBJ1-5; a weak D match, TRBD1 (5 bases). Germline-derived CDR1 and CDR2 are SNHLY and FYNNEI. V was shortened by 7 bases and J by 7 bases, with 14 bases between the two germline ends. This CDR3 is 13 amino acids long. DNA for the CDR3: TGTGCCAGCAATAAAGAACAGGTCCAGCCCCAGCATTTT. Protein: CASNKEQVQPQHF.

The rearrangement joins TRBV7-6 to TRBJ2-1, with D tentatively TRBD2 (6 bases). With 0 bases removed from V and 10 bases from J, the gap between germline ends came to 25 bases. The germline V gene has CDR1 SGHVS and CDR2 FNYEAQ. CDR3 length: 18 residues. In DNA, the CDR3 is TGTGCCAGCAGCTTAGCAGCATGGAGGGGTGGGAATGGTAGAGAGCAGTTCTTC. This gives the protein CASSLAAWRGGNGREQFF.

The rearrangement joins TRBV4-1 to TRBJ1-2, with D uncertain. The germline CDR1 and CDR2 sequences are MGHRA and YSYEKL. The CDR3 loop spans 16 amino acids. V shed 3 bases and J shed 4 bases, with 18 bases lying between them. The CDR3 region is CASSHTMVSGTYGYTF. The DNA of the CDR3 is TGCGCCAGCAGCCATACTATGGTCTCGGGTACCTATGGCTACACCTTC.

This clone was observed once. This CDR3 reads CASSVDDRGPDTQYF. The CDR3 DNA sequence: TGTGCCAGCAGCGTAGATGACAGGGGCCCGGATACGCAGTATTTT. The chain links TRBV9 to TRBJ2-3; the match to TRBD1 covers 8 bases. J lost 6 bases, V lost 0 bases, and 6 bases had no gene match. The length of the CDR3 is 15 residues. Germline V gives CDR1 SGDLS, CDR2 YYNGEE.

The rearrangement links TRBV6-5 to TRBJ1-1, with 7 bases matching TRBD1. With V trimmed by 0 bases and J by 5 bases, 6 bases remained unmatched. The CDR3 has 15 amino acids. Germline V CDR1 and CDR2: MNHEY, SVGAGI. CDR3 region: CASSYSGTADTEAFF. DNA of the CDR3: TGTGCCAGCAGTTACTCAGGGACAGCTGATACTGAAGCTTTCTTT.

In this sample, this clone turned up once. The V call is TRBV4-3, the J call TRBJ2-4; TRBD2 matches 9 bases. Trimming took 1 base from V and 5 from J; bases not matched to a gene: 0. Germline loops: CDR1 LGHNA, CDR2 YSLEER. The CDR3 consists of 14 residues. DNA for the CDR3: TGCGCCAGCAGCCAAGGACTAGCGGAAAACATTCAGTACTTC. Its protein is CASSQGLAENIQYF.

CDR3 DNA sequence: TGTGCCAGCAGGATGCCGGGACAGGGCAGTGAAAAACTGTTTTTT. Translating it yields CASRMPGQGSEKLFF. This chain joins TRBV6-6 and TRBJ1-4; 9 positions agree with TRBD1. Germline assignment: CDR1 MNHNY and CDR2 SVGAGI (reference sequence). Unmatched junction bases numbered 9, after V lost 6 bases and J lost 7 bases. This CDR3 has 15 amino acids.

V and J are TRBV29-1 and TRBJ2-7; no clear D. Per the germline V gene, CDR1 is SQVTM and CDR2 is ANQGSEA. Trimming cost V 2 bases and J 3 bases, with 11 bases left between them. The CDR3 sequence is 13 residues long. The CDR3 spells CSVETATRYEQYF. DNA of the CDR3: TGCAGCGTTGAAACAGCCACTCGCTACGAGCAGTACTTC.

This chain links TRBV7-9 with TRBJ2-2; 7 bases fit TRBD1. The CDR3 is 16 amino acids. Trimming at V came to 6 bases and at J to 2 bases, leaving 9 bases not matched to a gene. Germline CDR1 is SEHNR and CDR2 is FQNEAQ (reference sequence). CDR3 region: CASSYRGTVNTGELFF. The CDR3 bases are TGTGCCAGCAGTTACCGAGGGACAGTAAACACCGGGGAGCTGTTTTTT.

The CDR3 sequence is CASSLDGTSSYEQYF. DNA of the CDR3: TGTGCCAGCAGCTTAGACGGGACTTCGTCCTACGAGCAGTACTTC. The chain has TRBV7-2 and TRBJ2-7; TRBD2 is a possible D gene (6 bases). Per the germline V gene, CDR1 is SGHTA and CDR2 is FQGNSA. Deletions cut 1 base from V and 1 base from J, with 11 bases between. This CDR3 comprises 15 residues.

This clone occurred once. The chain recombines TRBV10-1 with TRBJ2-5, with D possibly matching TRBD2 (6 bases). Germline V lookup: CDR1 WNHNN, CDR2 SYGVQD (reference sequence). Trimming stripped 3 bases from V and 5 bases from J, with 13 bases between. This CDR3 comprises 14 residues. The CDR3, as DNA: TGCGCCAGCAGTGATGGCGGGGCTGGGGAGACCCAGTACTTC. Amino acid sequence: CASSDGGAGETQYF.

V usage is TRBV6-4 and J usage is TRBJ2-1; D is possibly TRBD1 (6 bases). The CDR3 consists of 15 residues. The V and J ends lost 2 bases and 4 bases respectively, with 12 bases between them. CDR1 MRHNA and CDR2 SNTAGT come from the germline V gene. CDR3 DNA: TGTGCCAGCAGTGACGGGGGCCAGGGATACAATGAGCAGTTCTTC. Its translation: CASSDGGQGYNEQFF.

This rearrangement joins TRBV2 to TRBJ1-1; D unresolved. CDR1 SNHLY and CDR2 FYNNEI come from the germline V gene. V gave up 6 bases and J gave up 8 bases, with 10 bases separating them. The length of the CDR3 is 11 residues. CDR3 residues: CASSQTDEAFF. In DNA, the CDR3 is TGTGCCAGCAGCCAAACAGACGAAGCTTTCTTT.

The rearrangement links TRBV5-4 to TRBJ2-6, with TRBD1 identical over 11 bases. This CDR3 has 19 residues. Germline trimming cut 4 bases from V and 2 bases from J; bases unmatched to any gene: 11. Germline values: CDR1 SGHNT, CDR2 YYREEE (reference sequence). Here the CDR3 reads CASSTRTGGFLAGANVLTF. The CDR3 coding sequence is TGTGCCAGCAGCACGAGGACAGGGGGCTTTTTAGCTGGGGCCAACGTCCTGACTTTC.

The V and J genes are TRBV6-5 and TRBJ2-7; D gene unclear. This CDR3 spans 12 amino acids. V was shortened by 6 bases and J by 4 bases, with 10 bases between the two germline ends. Germline V gene sequence: CDR1 MNHEY, CDR2 SVGAGI. CDR3 nucleotides: TGTGCCAGCAGAACTCGCCCGTACGAGCAGTACTTC. This sequence encodes CASRTRPYEQYF.

In this sample, this clone turned up a few times. V is TRBV18 and J is TRBJ1-1; no definite D call. The CDR3 contains 14 residues. Germline V gives CDR1 KGHSH, CDR2 LQKENI. V lost 5 bases and J lost 2, with 12 bases in between. CDR3 bases: TGTGCCAGCTCAAGTCACAGCAAAAACACTGAAGCTTTCTTT. This encodes CASSSHSKNTEAFF.

This chain links TRBV11-2 with TRBJ2-7; D is possibly TRBD1 (5 bases). Deletions cut 5 bases from V and 5 bases from J, with 19 bases between. This CDR3 contains 15 residues. Germline CDR1 is SGHAT and CDR2 is FQNNGV. CDR3 loop: CASSPDVRAVNEQYF. DNA for the CDR3: TGTGCCAGCAGCCCAGACGTCAGGGCGGTGAACGAGCAGTACTTC.

The gene calls are TRBV5-1 and TRBJ2-7; D call uncertain. The V and J ends lost 1 base and 1 base respectively, with 9 bases between them. Looked up from germline, CDR1 is SGHRS and CDR2 is YFSETQ. This CDR3 comprises 14 residues. The CDR3 loop is CASSLLVGSYEQYF. CDR3 DNA sequence: TGCGCCAGCAGCTTGTTGGTCGGTTCCTACGAGCAGTACTTC.

The rearrangement uses TRBV9 and TRBJ2-2; 7 bases are shared with TRBD1. The CDR3 extends over 16 amino acids. With 4 bases clipped from V and 2 bases from J, the junction kept 8 bases outside the gene matches. Germline CDR1 is SGDLS and CDR2 is YYNGEE. The DNA of the CDR3 is TGTGCCAGCAGCCCTCGGACAGGACTTAACACCGGGGAGCTGTTTTTT. As protein: CASSPRTGLNTGELFF.